These T cell receptor beta chains were read from a single sample in a study of CD4 and CD8 cells across lung adenocarcinoma regions. TCRdb called the PCR reads again in MiXCR, with one record for every CDR3 protein. The table has some 22,000 distinct CDR3 sequences, roughly half seen once. The sequenced sample consisted of CD4+ T cells from the center of a lung tumor. These receptors were collected from a male donor with lung adenocarcinoma. The CD4 and CD8 labels of this study may be unreliable. The CDR3 runs from the conserved cysteine through the conserved F or W. Fields, in order: CDR3 length, D gene, J gene, clone size, V gene, CDR3 DNA, CDR3 protein. D genes are given only for firm matches. Size values are once, few and many counts, or a class for expanded clones, and some rows have none.

>14|TRBD2|TRBJ2-5|many|TRBV7-3
TGTGCCAGCAGCCCAGGACTAGCGGGAGAGACCCAGTACTTC
CASSPGLAGETQYF
>16|TRBD2|TRBJ2-3|.|TRBV6-5
TGTGCCAGCAGTTATCAGCTAGCGGGATTTACCGAGGCGCAGTATTTT
CASSYQLAGFTEAQYF
>16|.|TRBJ2-4|.|TRBV6-1
TGTGTCAGCGCGGGGCCCGAGGGCCGAGCCCAAAACATTCAGTACTTC
CVSAGPEGRAQNIQYF
>15|TRBD1|TRBJ2-7|.|TRBV27
TGTGCCAGCAGTGCATCCGGGACAGCGCCCTACGAGCAGTACTTC
CASSASGTAPYEQYF
>15|.|TRBJ2-5|many|TRBV6-1
TGTGCCAGCAGCCGCCGGCAGGGGGGACAAGAGACCCAGTACTTC
CASSRRQGGQETQYF
>13|.|TRBJ2-7|few|TRBV11-2
TGTGCCAGCAGCCCGGGTGGCGAAGGCAAGCAGTACTTC
CASSPGGEGKQYF
>16|.|TRBJ2-3|.|TRBV27
TGTGCCAGCAATACTTTTGAGGCTGGGAGCACAGGTACGCAGTATTTT
CASNTFEAGSTGTQYF
>13|TRBD1|TRBJ2-2|.|TRBV6-1
TGTGCCAGCAGTGAACAAGCGACAGGGGCGCTGTATTTT
CASSEQATGALYF
>15|TRBD1|TRBJ2-7|many|TRBV12-3/TRBV12-4
TGTGCCAGCAGCAGACCGGGACAGGCCTACAATGAGCAGTACTTC
CASSRPGQAYNEQYF
>13|.|TRBJ2-1|.|TRBV15
TGTGCCACCACTCCAAGGGGGGGTTATGAGCAGTTCTTC
CATTPRGGYEQFF
>14|.|TRBJ2-5|.|TRBV6-1
TGTGCCAGCAGTGATATCGTTCAGTCTGAGGCGCAGTACTTC
CASSDIVQSEAQYF
>13|.|TRBJ2-5|many|TRBV7-2
TGTGCCAGCAGCCCAAACCTCTGGGAGACCCAGTACTTC
CASSPNLWETQYF
>20|TRBD1|TRBJ2-1|.|TRBV10-1
TGCGCCAGCAGTGAGGTCCCTCAAGGCAGGGGGCTTTCGTCCCTCAATGAGCAGTTCTTC
CASSEVPQGRGLSSLNEQFF
>16|.|TRBJ1-6|many|TRBV6-1
TGTGCCAGCAGTCCTTCTCAGACCGTCTGGAATTCACCCCTCCACTTT
CASSPSQTVWNSPLHF
>17|.|TRBJ2-7|few|TRBV27
TGTGCCAGCAGTGCGGGCCGAGGGGGTCGTGGCAAAGATACGCAGTACTTC
CASSAGRGGRGKDTQYF
>15|.|TRBJ2-2|.|TRBV10-2
TGCGCCAGGGCCCCCCAGGCTGCGAGCACCGGGGAGCTGTTTTTT
CARAPQAASTGELFF
>15|.|TRBJ2-2|.|TRBV6-1
TGTGCCAGCAGACTCCAGGCTGTGAGTCCAGAGGAGCAGTTTTTT
CASRLQAVSPEEQFF
>15|.|TRBJ2-3|.|TRBV6-1
TGTGCCAGCAGACTCCAGGCTGGAATTCCCGATAAGCAGTATTTT
CASRLQAGIPDKQYF
>16|TRBD2|TRBJ2-1|few|TRBV25-1
TGTGCCAGCAGTGAGCTAGCGGGAGGAGCCTACAATGAGCAGTTCTTC
CASSELAGGAYNEQFF
>15|.|TRBJ2-7|medium-sized|TRBV6-1
TGTGCCAGCACGACCGTGGCAGGGGCTCGTGGCGAGCAGTACTTC
CASTTVAGARGEQYF
>16|TRBD2|TRBJ2-5|.|TRBV27
TGTGCCAGCAGTTTAGGAACTAGCGGGAGAGAAGATACCCAGTACTTC
CASSLGTSGREDTQYF
>15|TRBD1|TRBJ2-3|.|TRBV10-3
TGTGCCATCAGCGGACAGGGGGTTGTGGCAGATACGCAGTATTTT
CAISGQGVVADTQYF
>12|.|TRBJ1-6|few|TRBV4-1
TGCGCCAGCAGCTTACGAAATTCACCCCTCCACTTT
CASSLRNSPLHF
>13|.|TRBJ2-5|.|TRBV5-1
TGCGGGAGCGCGGAACCGGGGGCAGAGACCCAGTACTTC
CGSAEPGAETQYF
>15|TRBD2|TRBJ2-1|large|TRBV6-5
TGTGCCAGCAGGGGGGGACTAGCAGCTTCCAATGAGCAGTTCTTC
CASRGGLAASNEQFF
>14|TRBD2|TRBJ2-7|.|TRBV6-1
TGTGCCAGCGCTGGTGGGGCGGGAGTTCAGGAGCAGTACTTC
CASAGGAGVQEQYF
>13|.|TRBJ1-1|few|TRBV3-1
TGTGCCAGCAGCCAAGCGCAGGGCACTGAAGCTTTCTTT
CASSQAQGTEAFF
>10|.|TRBJ2-5|.|TRBV20-1
TGCAGTGCCCTAGCGAAGACCCAGTACTTC
CSALAKTQYF
>17|TRBD2|TRBJ2-3|many|TRBV9
TGTGCCAGCAGCCCGGGGGGAGTTTCTTATAGCACAGATACGCAGTATTTT
CASSPGGVSYSTDTQYF
>16|TRBD2|TRBJ2-3|many|TRBV4-2
TGTGCCAGCAGCCAAGCTAGCGGGAGAGGCACAGATACGCAGTATTTT
CASSQASGRGTDTQYF
>13|TRBD1|TRBJ2-7|.|TRBV14
TGTGCCAGCAGCCCCGGACAGGGCCACGAGCAGTACTTC
CASSPGQGHEQYF
>15|.|TRBJ2-5|.|TRBV10-3
TGTGGTGGGGGTATTCGGGGCCGTGGCGCAGATACCCAGTACTTC
CGGGIRGRGADTQYF
>16|TRBD2|TRBJ2-3|few|TRBV3-1
TGTGCCAGCAGCCCCCTAGCGGGAGCGGTTACAGATACGCAGTATTTT
CASSPLAGAVTDTQYF
>16|.|TRBJ2-3|.|TRBV6-5
TGTGCCAGCAGTTATCAGCTAGCTGTATTCACAGATACGCTGTATTTT
CASSYQLAVFTDTLYF
>14|.|TRBJ2-3|.|TRBV14
TGTGCCAGCACGGGGTTGAGAGCCACAGATACTCAGTATTTT
CASTGLRATDTQYF
>14|.|TRBJ2-7|.|TRBV27
TGTGGCGCCTGGGGGCAGGGGGGCAAAAACACGCAGTACTTC
CGAWGQGGKNTQYF
>16|TRBD1|TRBJ2-5|.|TRBV10-1
TGCGCCAGCAGTGAATTGCGAGACAGGGAAGAGGAGACCCAGTACTTC
CASSELRDREEETQYF
>13|.|TRBJ2-7|.|TRBV10-1
TGCGCCACGGGGGAGTGGGCAACAGATACGCAGTACTTC
CATGEWATDTQYF
>16|TRBD2|TRBJ2-1|.|TRBV20-1
TGCAGTGTCCAGGGACTAGCGGAGTCCAAGTCCCGTGAGCAGTTCTTC
CSVQGLAESKSREQFF
>16|.|TRBJ2-2|.|TRBV27
TGTGCCAGCAGTAGGAAAGGGGGAGCTAGCACCGGGGAGCTGTTTTTT
CASSRKGGASTGELFF
>13|.|TRBJ2-1|.|TRBV10-2
TGCGCCCGCGGCAGTGAGAACACCGGTGAGCAGTTCTTC
CARGSENTGEQFF
>13|TRBD1|TRBJ1-2|.|TRBV28
TGTGCCAGCACCGGGACAGGCGGATATGGCTACACCTTC
CASTGTGGYGYTF
>13|.|TRBJ2-5|many|TRBV27
TGTGCCAGCAGTTTGGTCTTCCAAGAGACCCAGTACTTC
CASSLVFQETQYF
>15|TRBD2|TRBJ2-3|.|TRBV6-4
TGTGCCAGCAGTGACGGGAGCGGGGGTGAAGATACCCAGTATTTT
CASSDGSGGEDTQYF
>13|.|TRBJ2-1|.|TRBV6-1
TGTGCCAGCAGCCCGAATCAGGCGTACGAGCAGTTCTTC
CASSPNQAYEQFF
>15|.|TRBJ2-1|few|TRBV9
TGTGCCAGCACCTTAGAGTTTAGCTCCTACAATGAGCAGTTCTTC
CASTLEFSSYNEQFF
>11|.|TRBJ2-3|.|TRBV25-1
TGTGCCAGCAGATCCAAAGACACGCAGTATTTC
CASRSKDTQYF
>15|.|TRBJ2-4|once|TRBV6-5
TGTGCCCCCAGTCACGGGGCAGTGCGCAAAGATATTCAGTACTTC
CAPSHGAVRKDIQYF
>15|.|TRBJ2-2|medium-sized|TRBV6-1
TGTGCCAGCAGCGCCGGGACACAGAACACCGGGGAGCTGTTTTTT
CASSAGTQNTGELFF
>15|TRBD2|TRBJ2-3|.|TRBV10-3
TGTGCCACCGCGCAGCGGGAGGCGAGCACAGAGGCGCAGTATTTT
CATAQREASTEAQYF
>14|.|TRBJ2-1|medium-sized|TRBV11-3
TGTGCCAGTACGGTAGCGTCCTCCTACAATGAGCAGTTCTTC
CASTVASSYNEQFF
>15|.|TRBJ2-3|.|TRBV27
TGTGCCAGCAGGCCACAGGGTCGTAACACAGGTAAGCAGTATTTT
CASRPQGRNTGKQYF
>14|.|TRBJ2-2|.|TRBV6-1
TGTGCCAGCACCCCGGGGGTGAACACCGATACGCAGTTTTTT
CASTPGVNTDTQFF
>11|.|TRBJ2-5|once|TRBV11-3
TGTGCCAGCAGCGGAGTCGAGAAGCAGTACTTC
CASSGVEKQYF
>13|.|TRBJ1-1|.|TRBV12-3/TRBV12-4
TGTGCCAGCAATCAAAGAGGGGTCACTGAAGCTTTCTTT
CASNQRGVTEAFF
>14|.|TRBJ2-1|medium-sized|TRBV27
TGTGCCAGCAGTTTGGGTAGCGTCTACAATGAGCAGTTCTTC
CASSLGSVYNEQFF
>15|.|TRBJ2-3|.|TRBV10-1
TGCGCCAGCAGTGAAGGGAAAGCGGGCCCAGAGACCCAGTATTTT
CASSEGKAGPETQYF
>14|TRBD1|TRBJ1-4|.|TRBV3-1
TGTGCCAGCAGCCAGGGACAGGGGATTGAAAAACTGTTTTTT
CASSQGQGIEKLFF
>16|.|TRBJ2-3|.|TRBV6-5
TGTGCCAGCAGTTATCAGCAGGCTGGGTTCACAGATACGCAGTTTTTT
CASSYQQAGFTDTQFF
>15|.|TRBJ2-2|.|TRBV6-1
TGTGCCAGCGGCCTCCAGTCCGGGAGCACAGGGGCGCAGTTTTTT
CASGLQSGSTGAQFF